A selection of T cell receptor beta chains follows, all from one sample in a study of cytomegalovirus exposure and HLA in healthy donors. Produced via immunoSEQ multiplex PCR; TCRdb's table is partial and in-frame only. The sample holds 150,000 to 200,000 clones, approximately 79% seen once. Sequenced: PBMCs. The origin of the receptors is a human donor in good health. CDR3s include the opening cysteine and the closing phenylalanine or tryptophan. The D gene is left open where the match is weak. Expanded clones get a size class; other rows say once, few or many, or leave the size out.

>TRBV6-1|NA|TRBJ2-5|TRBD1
CATSGTGGRETQYF
TGTGCCACCTCCGGGACAGGGGGCCGAGAGACCCAGTACTTC
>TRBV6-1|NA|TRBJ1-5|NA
CASSVRDTRNNQPQHF
TGTGCCAGCAGTGTCCGGGACACAAGGAACAATCAGCCCCAGCATTTT
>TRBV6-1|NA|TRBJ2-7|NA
CASSSQDSYEQYF
TGTGCCAGCAGTAGTCAGGACTCCTACGAGCAGTACTTC
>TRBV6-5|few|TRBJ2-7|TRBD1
CASSYTGTGGDDEQYF
TGTGCCAGCAGTTACACAGGGACAGGGGGTGACGACGAGCAGTACTTC
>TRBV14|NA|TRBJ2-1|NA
CASSQAGGDYNEQFF
TGTGCCAGCAGCCAAGCGGGGGGCGATTACAATGAGCAGTTCTTC
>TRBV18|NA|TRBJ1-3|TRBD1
CASSPTGPGNTIYF
TGTGCCAGCTCACCGACAGGGCCGGGAAACACCATATATTTT
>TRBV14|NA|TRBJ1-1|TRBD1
CASSPTLGQGNTEAFF
TGTGCCAGCAGCCCCACCCTTGGACAGGGGAACACTGAAGCTTTCTTT
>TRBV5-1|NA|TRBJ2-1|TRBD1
CASSLTGGVEQFF
TGCGCCAGCAGCCTGACAGGGGGCGTTGAGCAGTTCTTC
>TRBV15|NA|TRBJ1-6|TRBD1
CATRGTGGSPLHF
TGTGCCACCAGGGGGACAGGGGGCTCACCCCTCCACTTT
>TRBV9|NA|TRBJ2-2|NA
CASSVVETTGELFF
TGTGCCAGCAGCGTAGTAGAAACCACCGGGGAGCTGTTTTTT
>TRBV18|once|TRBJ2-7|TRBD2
CASSQTSGGAYEQYF
TGTGCCAGCTCTCAGACTAGCGGGGGGGCTTACGAGCAGTACTTC
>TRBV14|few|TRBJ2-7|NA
CASSSDSYEQYF
TGTGCCAGCAGCTCGGACAGCTACGAGCAGTACTTC
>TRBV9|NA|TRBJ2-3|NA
CASSVDLVLTDTQYF
TGTGCCAGCAGCGTAGACCTAGTCCTGACAGATACGCAGTATTTT
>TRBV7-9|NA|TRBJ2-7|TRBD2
CASSWPSGGASEQYF
TGTGCCAGCAGCTGGCCAAGCGGGGGGGCCTCCGAGCAGTACTTC
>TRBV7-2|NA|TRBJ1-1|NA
CASSWQGPLLDTEAFF
TGTGCCAGCAGCTGGCAGGGGCCCCTTTTGGACACTGAAGCTTTCTTT
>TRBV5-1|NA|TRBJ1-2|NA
CASSLQETALRGYTF
TGCGCCAGCAGCTTACAGGAGACAGCCCTTCGGGGCTACACCTTC
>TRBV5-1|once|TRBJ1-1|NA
CASSLGSTGLSTEAFF
TGCGCCAGCAGCTTGGGATCCACAGGGTTGAGCACTGAAGCTTTCTTT
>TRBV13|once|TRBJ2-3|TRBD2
CASSERGAGYTQYF
TGTGCCAGCAGTGAGCGGGGGGCGGGCTATACGCAGTATTTT
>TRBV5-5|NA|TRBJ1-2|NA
CASSLLAYGYTF
TGTGCCAGCAGCTTGCTAGCTTATGGCTACACCTTC
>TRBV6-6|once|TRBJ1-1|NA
CASSSGATREAFF
TGTGCCAGCAGCTCAGGGGCCACCAGAGAAGCTTTCTTT
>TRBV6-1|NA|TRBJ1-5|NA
CASSEVQGGQPQHF
TGTGCCAGCAGTGAAGTGCAGGGTGGGCAGCCCCAGCATTTT
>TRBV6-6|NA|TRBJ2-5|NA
CASSRGRETQYF
TGTGCCAGCAGCAGGGGTCGAGAGACCCAGTACTTC
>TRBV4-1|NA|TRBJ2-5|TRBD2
CASSRQLAGEETQYF
TGCGCCAGCAGCCGCCAACTAGCGGGGGAAGAGACCCAGTACTTC
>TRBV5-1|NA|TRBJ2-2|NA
CASSEVGGPNTGELFF
TGCGCCAGCAGCGAGGTCGGGGGGCCGAACACCGGGGAGCTGTTTTTT
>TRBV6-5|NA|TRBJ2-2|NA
CASSLGLPGDGELFF
TGTGCCAGCAGCCTCGGACTTCCGGGGGACGGGGAGCTGTTTTTT
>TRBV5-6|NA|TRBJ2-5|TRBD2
CASSGGLAGGPETQYF
TGTGCCAGCAGCGGGGGACTAGCGGGGGGGCCAGAGACCCAGTACTTC
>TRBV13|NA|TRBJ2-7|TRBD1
CASSPRPGTGYEQYF
TGTGCCAGCAGCCCCCGTCCCGGGACAGGGTACGAGCAGTACTTC
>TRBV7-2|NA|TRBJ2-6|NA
CASSLAQGSGANVLTF
TGTGCCAGCAGCTTAGCACAGGGCTCTGGGGCCAACGTCCTGACTTTC
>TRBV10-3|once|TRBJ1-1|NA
CAISEISSGGEAFF
TGTGCCATCAGTGAGATTTCGTCGGGGGGAGAAGCTTTCTTT
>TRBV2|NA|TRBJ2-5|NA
CASGGALGETQYF
TGTGCCAGCGGGGGGGCCTTGGGAGAGACCCAGTACTTC
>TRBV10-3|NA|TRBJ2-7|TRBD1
CAISDRDRGFYEQYF
TGTGCCATCAGTGACCGGGACAGGGGGTTTTACGAGCAGTACTTC
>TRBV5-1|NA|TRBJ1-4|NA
CASSLNSATNEKLFF
TGCGCCAGCAGCCTAAACAGTGCAACTAATGAAAAACTGTTTTTT
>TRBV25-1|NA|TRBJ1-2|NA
CASSESGRASYGYTF
TGTGCCAGCAGTGAATCTGGCAGAGCTAGCTATGGCTACACCTTC
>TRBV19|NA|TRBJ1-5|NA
CASSIHSGGGSQPQHF
TGTGCCAGTAGTATCCACTCGGGAGGGGGTTCTCAGCCCCAGCATTTT
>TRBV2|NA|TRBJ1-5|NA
CASRNQDSLAGQPQHF
TGTGCCAGCAGAAACCAGGACAGCCTCGCCGGACAGCCCCAGCATTTT
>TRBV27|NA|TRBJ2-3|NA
CASRPSMGTDTQYF
TGTGCCAGCAGACCTAGTATGGGCACAGATACGCAGTATTTT
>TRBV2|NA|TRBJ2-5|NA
CASSEETPGDQETQYF
TGTGCCAGCAGTGAAGAAACTCCGGGGGACCAAGAGACCCAGTACTTC
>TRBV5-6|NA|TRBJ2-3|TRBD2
CASSSKRGGDTQYF
TGTGCCAGCAGTTCGAAGCGGGGTGGGGATACGCAGTATTTT
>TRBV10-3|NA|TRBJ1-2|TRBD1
CAISGTTGSRTSTNYGYTF
TGTGCCATCAGCGGGACGACAGGGTCCCGCACATCGACTAACTATGGCTACACCTTC
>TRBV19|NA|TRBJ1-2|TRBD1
CASSIATGGFSYGYTF
TGTGCCAGTAGTATTGCGACAGGGGGATTTTCCTATGGCTACACCTTC